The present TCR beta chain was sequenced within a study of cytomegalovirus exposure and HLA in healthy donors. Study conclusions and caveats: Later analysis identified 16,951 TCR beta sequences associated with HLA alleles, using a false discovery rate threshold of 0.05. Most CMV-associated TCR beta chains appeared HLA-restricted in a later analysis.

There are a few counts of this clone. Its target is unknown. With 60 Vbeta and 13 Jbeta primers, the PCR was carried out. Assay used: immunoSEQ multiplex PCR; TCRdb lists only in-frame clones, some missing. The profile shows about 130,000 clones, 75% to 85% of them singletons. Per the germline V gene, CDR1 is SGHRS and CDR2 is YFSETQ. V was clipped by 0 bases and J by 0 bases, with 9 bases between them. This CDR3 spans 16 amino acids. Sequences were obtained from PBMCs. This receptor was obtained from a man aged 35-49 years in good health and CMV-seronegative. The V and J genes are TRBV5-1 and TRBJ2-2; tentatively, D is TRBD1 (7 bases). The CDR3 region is CASSLGGTANTGELFF. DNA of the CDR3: TGCGCCAGCAGCTTGGGCGGGACAGCGAACACCGGGGAGCTGTTTTTT.